This T cell receptor beta chain stems from a study of blood T cell repertoires in COVID-19. Sequencing used immunoSEQ multiplex PCR; TCRdb keeps in-frame clones, though not all of them. The profile covers roughly 110,000 clones, with roughly 80% appearing a single time and under 11% taken by the ten largest. V lost 0 bases to trimming and J lost 4 bases, with 9 bases between them. CDR3 length: 15 amino acids. CDR1 and CDR2 (germline): SGHTA, FQGNSA. The chain joins TRBV7-2 to TRBJ2-2, with D perhaps matching TRBD2 (5 bases). This receptor was identified in a human donor in a cohort sampled during active COVID-19. Sequenced input: peripheral blood. The CDR3 DNA is TGTGCCAGCAGCTTAGCCGCTCGGGGCACCGGGGAGCTGTTTTTT. Amino acids: CASSLAARGTGELFF.